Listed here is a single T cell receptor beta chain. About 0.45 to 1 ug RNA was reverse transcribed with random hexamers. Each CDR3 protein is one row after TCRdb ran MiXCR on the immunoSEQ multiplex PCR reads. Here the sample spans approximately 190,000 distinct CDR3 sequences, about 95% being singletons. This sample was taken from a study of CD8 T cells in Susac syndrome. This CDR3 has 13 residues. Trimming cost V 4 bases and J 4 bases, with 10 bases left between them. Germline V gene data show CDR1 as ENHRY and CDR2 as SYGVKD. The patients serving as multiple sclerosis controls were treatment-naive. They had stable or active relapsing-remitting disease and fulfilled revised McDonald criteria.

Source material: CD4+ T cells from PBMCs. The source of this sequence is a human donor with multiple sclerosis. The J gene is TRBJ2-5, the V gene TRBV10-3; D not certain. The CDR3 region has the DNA TGTGCCATCAGTGTAGATCAGTCAGAGACCCAGTACTTC. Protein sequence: CAISVDQSETQYF.